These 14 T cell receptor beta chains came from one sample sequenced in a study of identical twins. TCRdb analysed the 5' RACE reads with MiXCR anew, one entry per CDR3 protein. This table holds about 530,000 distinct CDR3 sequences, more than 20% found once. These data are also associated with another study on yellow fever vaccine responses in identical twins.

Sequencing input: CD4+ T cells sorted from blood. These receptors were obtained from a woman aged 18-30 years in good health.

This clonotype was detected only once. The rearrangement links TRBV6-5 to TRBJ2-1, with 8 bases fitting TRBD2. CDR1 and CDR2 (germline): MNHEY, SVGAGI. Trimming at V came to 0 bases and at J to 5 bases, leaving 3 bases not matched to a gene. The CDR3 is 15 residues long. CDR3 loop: CASSYSGTRNNEQFF. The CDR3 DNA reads TGTGCCAGCAGTTACTCGGGGACTAGAAACAATGAGCAGTTCTTC.

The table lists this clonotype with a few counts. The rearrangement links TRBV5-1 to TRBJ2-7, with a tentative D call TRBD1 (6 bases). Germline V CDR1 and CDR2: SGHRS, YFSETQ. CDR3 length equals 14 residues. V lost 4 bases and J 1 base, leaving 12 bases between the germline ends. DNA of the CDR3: TGCGCCAGCAGCCCCAGGACAGTGTCCTACGAGCAGTACGTC. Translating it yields CASSPRTVSYEQYV.

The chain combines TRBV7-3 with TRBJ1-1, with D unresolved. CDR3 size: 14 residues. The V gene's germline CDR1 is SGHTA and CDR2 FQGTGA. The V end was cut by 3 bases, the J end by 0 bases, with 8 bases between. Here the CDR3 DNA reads TGTGCCAGCAGCTTCGGGGATATGAACACTGAAGCTTTCTTT. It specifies CASSFGDMNTEAFF.

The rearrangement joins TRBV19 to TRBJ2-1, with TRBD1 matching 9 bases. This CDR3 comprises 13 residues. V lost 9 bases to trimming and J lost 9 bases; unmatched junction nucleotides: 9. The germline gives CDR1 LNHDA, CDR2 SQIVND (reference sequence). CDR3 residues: CASRRTGVGEQFF. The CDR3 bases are TGTGCCAGCCGCAGGACAGGGGTGGGTGAGCAGTTCTTC.

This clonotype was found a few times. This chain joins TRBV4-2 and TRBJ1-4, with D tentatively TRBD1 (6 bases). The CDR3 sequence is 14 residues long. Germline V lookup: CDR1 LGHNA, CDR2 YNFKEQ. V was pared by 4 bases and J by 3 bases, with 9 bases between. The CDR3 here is CASSPGQSNEKLFF. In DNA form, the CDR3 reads TGTGCCAGCAGCCCGGGACAATCTAATGAAAAACTGTTTTTT.

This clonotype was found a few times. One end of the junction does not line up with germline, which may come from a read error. CDR3 residues: CSAPPGLF. CDR3 sequence (DNA): TGCAGCGCACCTCCGGGGCTCTTC. The rearrangement uses TRBV29-1 and TRBJ2-1, with D tentatively TRBD1 or TRBD2 (5 bases each). The germline V gene has CDR1 SQVTM and CDR2 ANQGSEA. This CDR3 contains 8 residues.

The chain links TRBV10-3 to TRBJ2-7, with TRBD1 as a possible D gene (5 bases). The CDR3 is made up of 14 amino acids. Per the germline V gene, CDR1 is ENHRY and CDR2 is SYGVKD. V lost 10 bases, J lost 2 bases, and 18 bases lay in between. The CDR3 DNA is TGTGCCACCAAGACGGCGACAGACACCTACGAGCAGTACTTC. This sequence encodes CATKTATDTYEQYF.

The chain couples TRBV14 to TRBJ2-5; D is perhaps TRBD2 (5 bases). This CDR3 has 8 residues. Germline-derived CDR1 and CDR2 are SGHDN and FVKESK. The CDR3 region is CLKRGQYF. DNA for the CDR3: TGTCTAAAACGGGGCCAGTACTTC.

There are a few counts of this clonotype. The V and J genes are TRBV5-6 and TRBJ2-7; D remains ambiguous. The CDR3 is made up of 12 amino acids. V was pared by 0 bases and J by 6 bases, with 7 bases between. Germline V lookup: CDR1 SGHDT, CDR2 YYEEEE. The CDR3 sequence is CASSLAGREQYV. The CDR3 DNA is TGTGCCAGCAGCTTGGCAGGCCGCGAGCAGTACGTC.

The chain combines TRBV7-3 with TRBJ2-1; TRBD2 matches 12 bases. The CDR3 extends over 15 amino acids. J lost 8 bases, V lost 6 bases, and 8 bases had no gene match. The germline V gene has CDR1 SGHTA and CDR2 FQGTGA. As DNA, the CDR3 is TGTGCCAGCAGTTCTAGACTAGCGGGAGTGCATGAGCAGTTCTTC. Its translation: CASSSRLAGVHEQFF.

The CDR3: CASSQTPGGTDTQYF. DNA for the CDR3: TGTGCCAGCAGCCAAACTCCGGGGGGGACGGATACGCAGTATTTT. The rearrangement links TRBV3-1 to TRBJ2-3; TRBD2 matches 8 bases. Germline V gene data show CDR1 as LGHDT and CDR2 as YNNKEL (reference sequence). The ends lost 2 bases at V and 6 bases at J; junction bases unmatched: 7. The CDR3 extends over 15 amino acids.

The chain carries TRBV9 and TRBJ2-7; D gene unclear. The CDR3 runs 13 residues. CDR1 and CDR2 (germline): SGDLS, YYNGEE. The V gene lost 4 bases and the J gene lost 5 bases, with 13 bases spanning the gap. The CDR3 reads CASSPDIFHEQYF. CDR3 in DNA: TGTGCCAGCAGCCCAGACATCTTCCACGAGCAGTACTTC.

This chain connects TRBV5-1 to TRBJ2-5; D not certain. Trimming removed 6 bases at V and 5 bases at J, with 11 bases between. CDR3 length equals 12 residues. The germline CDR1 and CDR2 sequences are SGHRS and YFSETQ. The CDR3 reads CASNSDGETQYF. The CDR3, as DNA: TGCGCCAGCAACTCCGACGGGGAGACCCAGTACTTC.

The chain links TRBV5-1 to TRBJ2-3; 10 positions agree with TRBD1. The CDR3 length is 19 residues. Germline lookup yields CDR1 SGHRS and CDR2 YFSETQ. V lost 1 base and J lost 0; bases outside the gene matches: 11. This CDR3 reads CASSLWTGGPFPSTDTQYF. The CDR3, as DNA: TGCGCCAGCAGCTTGTGGACAGGGGGTCCTTTTCCTAGCACAGATACGCAGTATTTT.